This TCR beta chain was profiled in a study of OX40 agonist ivuxolimab in advanced cancers. Overall study: Hepatocellular carcinoma, melanoma, renal cell or head and neck cancer was diagnosed in the dose-escalation patients. Of mixed ages from about 20 to 80 and averaging about 60 years, the group was approximately 84% male.

Method: immunoSEQ multiplex PCR; TCRdb's copy keeps in-frame clones and lacks some. The sample consists of fewer than 55,000 clones, around 80% of them appearing once. Overall study results and limits: Expanded clones belonging to CD8+ T cells outnumbered, on average, those of CD4+.

This clone was picked up one time. Its antigen is not identified. The clonotype comes from an adult with an advanced solid tumor such as melanoma, head and neck, liver or kidney cancer. Sequences were derived from CD4+ or CD8+ T cells sorted from blood, sampled in a trial of the OX40 agonist ivuxolimab.

The CDR3 sequence is CASSARGGLLVYEQYF. The CDR3 DNA follows: TGTGCCAGCAGCGCTCGGGGGGGACTGCTCGTTTACGAGCAGTACTTC. The chain is built from TRBV9 and TRBJ2-7; 8 bases agree with TRBD2. Germline-derived CDR1 and CDR2 are SGDLS and YYNGEE. This CDR3 region has 16 residues. Trimming cost V 3 bases and J 4 bases; bases outside gene matches: 12.